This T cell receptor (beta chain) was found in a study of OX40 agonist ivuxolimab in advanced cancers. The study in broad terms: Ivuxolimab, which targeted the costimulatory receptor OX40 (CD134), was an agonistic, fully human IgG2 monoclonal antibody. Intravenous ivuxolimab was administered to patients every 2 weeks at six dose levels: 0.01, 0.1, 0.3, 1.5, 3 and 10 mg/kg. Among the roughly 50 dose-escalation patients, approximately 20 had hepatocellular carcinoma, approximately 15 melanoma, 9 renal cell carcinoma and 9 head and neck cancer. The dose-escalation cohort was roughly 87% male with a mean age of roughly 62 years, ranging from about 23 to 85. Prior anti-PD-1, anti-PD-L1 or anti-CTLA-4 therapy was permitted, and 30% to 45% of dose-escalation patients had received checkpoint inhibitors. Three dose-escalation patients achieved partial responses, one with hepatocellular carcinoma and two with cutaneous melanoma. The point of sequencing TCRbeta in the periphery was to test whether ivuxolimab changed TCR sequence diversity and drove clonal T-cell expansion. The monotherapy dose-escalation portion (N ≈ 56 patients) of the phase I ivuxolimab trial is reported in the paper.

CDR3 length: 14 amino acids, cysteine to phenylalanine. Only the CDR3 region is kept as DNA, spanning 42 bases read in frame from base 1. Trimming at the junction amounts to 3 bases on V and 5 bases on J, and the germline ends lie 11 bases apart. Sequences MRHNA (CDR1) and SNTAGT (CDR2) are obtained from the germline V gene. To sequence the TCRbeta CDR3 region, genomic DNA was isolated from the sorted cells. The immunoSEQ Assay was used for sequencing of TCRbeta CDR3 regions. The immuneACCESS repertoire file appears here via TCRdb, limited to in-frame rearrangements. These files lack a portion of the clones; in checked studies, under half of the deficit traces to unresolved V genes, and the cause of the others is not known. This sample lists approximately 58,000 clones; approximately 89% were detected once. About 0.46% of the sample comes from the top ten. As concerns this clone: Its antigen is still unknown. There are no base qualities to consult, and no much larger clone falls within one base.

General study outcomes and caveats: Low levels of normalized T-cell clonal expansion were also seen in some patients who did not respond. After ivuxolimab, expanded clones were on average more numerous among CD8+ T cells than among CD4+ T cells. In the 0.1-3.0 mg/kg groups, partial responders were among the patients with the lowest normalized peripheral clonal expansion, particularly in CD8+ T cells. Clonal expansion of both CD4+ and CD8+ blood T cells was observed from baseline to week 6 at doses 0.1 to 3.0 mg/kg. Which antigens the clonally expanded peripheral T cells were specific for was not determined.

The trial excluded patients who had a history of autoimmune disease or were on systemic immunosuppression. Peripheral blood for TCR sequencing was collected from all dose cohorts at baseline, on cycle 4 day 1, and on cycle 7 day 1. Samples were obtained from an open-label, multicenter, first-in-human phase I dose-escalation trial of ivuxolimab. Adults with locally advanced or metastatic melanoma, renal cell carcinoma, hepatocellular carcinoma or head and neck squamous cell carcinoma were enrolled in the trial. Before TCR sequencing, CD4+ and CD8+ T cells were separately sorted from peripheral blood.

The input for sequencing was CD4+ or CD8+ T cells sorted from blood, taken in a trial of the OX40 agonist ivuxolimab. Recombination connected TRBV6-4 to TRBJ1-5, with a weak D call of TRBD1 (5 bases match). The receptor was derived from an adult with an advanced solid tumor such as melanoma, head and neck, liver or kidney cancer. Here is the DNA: TGTGCCAGCAGTGAGCAGGGTTCCGATCAGCCCCAGCATTTT. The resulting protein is CASSEQGSDQPQHF.